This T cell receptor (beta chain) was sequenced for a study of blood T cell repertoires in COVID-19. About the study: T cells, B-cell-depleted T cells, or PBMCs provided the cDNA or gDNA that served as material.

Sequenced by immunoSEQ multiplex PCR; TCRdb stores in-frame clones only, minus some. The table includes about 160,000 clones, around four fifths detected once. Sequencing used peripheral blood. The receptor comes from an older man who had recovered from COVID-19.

CDR3: CASSQRDRNTEAFF. Written as DNA, the CDR3 is TGTGCCAGCAGCCAAAGGGACAGGAACACTGAAGCTTTCTTT. The V call is TRBV3-1 (or the pseudogene TRBV3-2), the J call TRBJ1-1; TRBD1 matches 7 bases. The CDR3 loop spans 14 amino acids. Losses at the gene ends were 2 bases for V and 1 base for J; bases not matched to a gene: 1. The germline gives CDR1 LGHDT, CDR2 YNNKEL (reference sequence).